The 20 T cell receptor beta chains presented below share a single source sample, sequenced in a study of molecular identifiers for immune sequencing clone quantification. TCRdb itself ran the PCR reads through MiXCR, one entry per CDR3 protein. The sample has over 85,000 distinct CDR3 sequences, over 20% seen once. Sequenced material: naive CD8+ T cells from blood, with Jurkat cell RNA spiked in. As to subset: FACS-sorted CD8+CD4-CCR7+CD45RA+ naive T cells. The receptors were gathered from a human donor in good health. Some libraries in this study had Jurkat cell RNA spiked in.

Comment on this clonotype: A much larger clone differs from this one at a single base, so this may be a read error. The J gene is TRBJ1-5, the V gene TRBV4-1, with 8 bases fitting TRBD1. The J call may be incorrect, as the DNA end agrees better with TRBJ2-3. Germline assignment: CDR1 MGHRA and CDR2 YSYEKL. The CDR3 sequence is 15 residues long. The CDR3 bases are TGCGCCAGCAGCCGCACAGGGGGTAGCAATCAGCCCCAGTATTTT. Translated, it gives CASSRTGGSNQPQYF.

This clonotype was observed at least ten times. The rearrangement joins TRBV27 to TRBJ2-7; 7 nucleotides line up with TRBD1. The trim removed 5 bases at V and 6 bases at J, leaving 10 bases unmatched. Germline V gene lookup returns CDR1 MNHEY and CDR2 SMNVEV (reference sequence). The CDR3 is 14 amino acids. In nucleotides, the CDR3 is TGTGCCAGCAGTGCCCCCTGGACAGGCTCCGAGCAGTACTTC. Residues: CASSAPWTGSEQYF.

This clonotype was seen many times. This chain connects TRBV29-1 to TRBJ2-7; D gene ambiguous. With 7 bases removed from V and 2 bases from J, the gap between germline ends came to 15 bases. The CDR3 contains 13 residues. Germline values: CDR1 SQVTM, CDR2 ANQGSEA. The CDR3 sequence is CSAVMATPYEQYF. The CDR3 nucleotides read TGCAGCGCCGTAATGGCCACCCCCTACGAGCAGTACTTC.

On this clonotype itself: A read error may explain this, as a much larger clone is one base away. The chain joins TRBV4-2 to TRBJ2-1, with a weak D call TRBD2 (5 bases). This CDR3 has 16 residues. Germline V gives CDR1 LGHNA, CDR2 YNFKEQ. DNA of the CDR3: TGTGCCCGCAGCCAAGATCTTTCCGGGGTAACTGGTGAGCAGTTCTTC. Its protein product is CARSQDLSGVTGEQFF.

In the case of this clonotype: Given a much more abundant clone one base away, this may be a read error. The rearrangement joins TRBV7-2 to TRBJ2-1, with 9 bases lining up with TRBD2. CDR1 and CDR2 from the germline V gene are SGHTA and FQGNSA. The CDR3 has 14 amino acids. CDR3: CASSLVLAGLEQLF. DNA for the CDR3: TGTGCCAGCAGCTTAGTGCTAGCGGGGCTTGAGCAGCTCTTC.

This clonotype was recorded at least ten times. V gene TRBV9 combines with J gene TRBJ2-3, with D tentatively TRBD1 (6 bases). Germline CDR1 is SGDLS and CDR2 is YYNGEE. This CDR3 contains 16 residues. With 0 bases removed from V and 1 base from J, the gap between germline ends came to 12 bases. CDR3 sequence: CASSVGRAGGTDTQYF. The CDR3 DNA follows: TGTGCCAGCAGCGTAGGTCGGGCAGGGGGCACAGATACGCAGTATTTT. The whole variable domain, remainder taken from reference TRBV9 and TRBJ2-3, is DSGVTQTPKHLITATGQRVTLRCSPRSGDLSVYWYQQSLDQGLQFLIQYYNGEERAKGNILERFSAQQFPDLHSELNLSSLELGDSALYFCASSVGRAGGTDTQYFGPGTRLTVL.

This clonotype was detected many times. J is TRBJ2-7 and V is TRBV25-1; unclear D gene. CDR1 and CDR2 from the germline V gene are MGHDK and SYGVNS. The V end lost 6 bases, the J end lost 5 bases, and 14 bases lay between the germline ends. The CDR3 totals 13 residues. In nucleotides, the CDR3 is TGTGCCAGCAGGGGGAACCGTGGGGACGAGCAGTACTTC. It is translated as CASRGNRGDEQYF.

Concerning this clonotype: A much bigger clone sits one base away, suggesting this may be a read error. V and J are TRBV6-2 or TRBV6-3 and TRBJ2-7; possibly TRBD1 or TRBD2 for D (6 bases each). The CDR3 extends over 11 amino acids. Germline V lookup: CDR1 MNHEY, CDR2 SVGEGT. CDR3 in amino acids: CASSGGYERYF. CDR3 nucleotides: TGTGCCAGCAGCGGGGGCTACGAGCGGTACTTC.

This clonotype showed up many times. The chain uses TRBV9 and TRBJ1-1, with D uncertain. CDR1 SGDLS and CDR2 YYNGEE come from the germline V gene. The CDR3 runs to 14 residues. Trimming cost V 0 bases and J 1 base, with 7 bases left between them. CDR3 DNA sequence: TGTGCCAGCAGCGTAGGATCGGGGAACACTGAAGCTTTCTTT. Its protein is CASSVGSGNTEAFF.

At least ten counts were recorded for this clonotype. V gene TRBV27 combines with J gene TRBJ2-3; D is uncertain. This CDR3 spans 14 amino acids. Trimming removed 3 bases at V and 0 bases at J, with 7 bases between. Germline loops: CDR1 MNHEY, CDR2 SMNVEV (reference sequence). This chain's CDR3 is CASSLLTSTDTQYF. The DNA of the CDR3 is TGTGCCAGCAGTTTGCTAACTAGCACAGATACGCAGTATTTT.

This clonotype appeared many times. This sequence joins TRBV7-2 and TRBJ1-3; D perhaps matches TRBD1 (5 bases). V was shortened by 1 base and J by 2 bases, with 12 bases between the two germline ends. Germline CDR1 SGHTA, CDR2 FQGNSA. This CDR3 spans 16 amino acids. Written as DNA, the CDR3 is TGTGCCAGCAGCTTAGTTGCGTGGGGGACTGGAAACACCATATATTTT. It encodes CASSLVAWGTGNTIYF.

This chain uses TRBV7-9 with TRBJ1-4; D possibly corresponds to TRBD1 (6 bases). V lost 4 bases, J lost 8 bases, and 11 bases lay in between. The CDR3 consists of 13 residues. Looked up from germline, CDR1 is SEHNR and CDR2 is FQNEAQ (reference sequence). The CDR3 bases are TGTGCCAGCAGCTCTACAGGGTTCGAAAAACTGTTTTTT. It encodes CASSSTGFEKLFF.

Concerning this clonotype itself: This clone may be a read error of a much larger clone one base away. The chain couples TRBV3-1 to TRBJ2-7, with 13 bases lining up with TRBD2. The CDR3 is 20 amino acids. The germline V gene has CDR1 LGHDT and CDR2 YNNKEL (reference sequence). The CDR3 loop is CASSQGETGTSGKSVHEQCF. The DNA of the CDR3 is TGTGCCAGCAGCCAAGGGGAAACCGGGACTAGCGGGAAGTCGGTGCACGAGCAGTGCTTC.

The table lists this clonotype with many counts. The J gene is TRBJ2-7, the V gene TRBV2, with 8 nucleotides matching TRBD2. Trimming at V came to 2 bases and at J to 0 bases, leaving 6 bases not matched to a gene. In germline, CDR1 is SNHLY, CDR2 FYNNEI. The CDR3 is 16 residues long. CDR3 region: CASSEMGGGSSYEQYF. The CDR3 DNA sequence: TGTGCCAGCAGTGAAATGGGCGGGGGGTCCTCCTACGAGCAGTACTTC.

This clonotype was picked up many times. The DNA for the CDR3 is TGTGCCAGCAGCTTAGGCATGGGGGACGCGCTCACTGAAGCTTTCTTT. Its translation is CASSLGMGDALTEAFF. The chain couples TRBV7-9 to TRBJ1-1; TRBD1 might be the D (5 bases). The germline V gene encodes CDR1 SEHNR and CDR2 FQNEAQ (reference sequence). CDR3 length equals 16 residues. V was pared by 1 base and J by 4 bases, with 16 bases between. Complete variable domain (other parts from reference TRBV7-9 and TRBJ1-1): DTGVSQNPRHKITKRGQNVTFRCDPISEHNRLYWYRQTLGQGPEFLTYFQNEAQLEKSRLLSDRFSAERPKGSFSTLEIQRTEQGDSAMYLCASSLGMGDALTEAFFGQGTRLTVV.

In the case of this clonotype: A single base separates this from a much larger clone, so it may be a read error. This chain uses TRBV5-5 with TRBJ1-4; 10 bases align to TRBD1. This CDR3 has 20 residues. The V gene's germline CDR1 is SGHKS and CDR2 YYEKEE (reference sequence). The CDR3 DNA follows: TGTGTCAGCAGCTTGAGGGTCAGAGGGACAGGGGATGCAACTAATGAAAAACTGTTTTTT. Translated, it gives CVSSLRVRGTGDATNEKLFF.

Many counts were recorded for this clonotype. The V gene is TRBV12-3 or TRBV12-4, the J gene TRBJ2-3, with D perhaps matching TRBD1 (7 bases). V lost 2 bases to trimming and J lost 0 bases, with 12 bases between them. The CDR3 has 16 residues. CDR3: CASSLPRGTSTDTQYF. CDR3 nucleotides: TGTGCCAGCAGTTTACCCAGGGGGACTAGCACAGATACGCAGTATTTT.

The chain uses TRBV20-1 and TRBJ2-7; TRBD2 might be the D (6 bases). CDR1 DFQATT and CDR2 SNEGSKA come from the germline V gene (reference sequence). The V gene lost 3 bases and the J gene lost 2 bases, with 14 bases spanning the gap. This CDR3 is built from 14 residues. The DNA for the CDR3 is TGCAGTGCTAGTAGCGGCAGGAGAGCCTACGAGCAGTACTTC. Translated, it gives CSASSGRRAYEQYF.

The chain links TRBV7-9 to TRBJ1-2; D is unclear. The CDR3 length is 13 residues. V lost 3 bases to trimming and J lost 4 bases, with 9 bases between them. Germline-derived CDR1 and CDR2 are SEHNR and FQNEAQ (reference sequence). The CDR3 protein is CASSFTFGYGYTF. In nucleotides, the CDR3 is TGTGCCAGCAGCTTTACGTTTGGCTATGGCTACACCTTC.

This clonotype was seen repeatedly, ten times or more. The gene calls are TRBV10-3 and TRBJ1-1; D gene ambiguous. The CDR3 loop spans 12 amino acids. With 7 bases removed from V and 5 bases from J, the gap between germline ends came to 11 bases. Germline values: CDR1 ENHRY, CDR2 SYGVKD. CDR3 region: CAINTHGTEAFF. Here the CDR3 DNA reads TGTGCCATCAACACGCATGGGACTGAAGCTTTCTTT.